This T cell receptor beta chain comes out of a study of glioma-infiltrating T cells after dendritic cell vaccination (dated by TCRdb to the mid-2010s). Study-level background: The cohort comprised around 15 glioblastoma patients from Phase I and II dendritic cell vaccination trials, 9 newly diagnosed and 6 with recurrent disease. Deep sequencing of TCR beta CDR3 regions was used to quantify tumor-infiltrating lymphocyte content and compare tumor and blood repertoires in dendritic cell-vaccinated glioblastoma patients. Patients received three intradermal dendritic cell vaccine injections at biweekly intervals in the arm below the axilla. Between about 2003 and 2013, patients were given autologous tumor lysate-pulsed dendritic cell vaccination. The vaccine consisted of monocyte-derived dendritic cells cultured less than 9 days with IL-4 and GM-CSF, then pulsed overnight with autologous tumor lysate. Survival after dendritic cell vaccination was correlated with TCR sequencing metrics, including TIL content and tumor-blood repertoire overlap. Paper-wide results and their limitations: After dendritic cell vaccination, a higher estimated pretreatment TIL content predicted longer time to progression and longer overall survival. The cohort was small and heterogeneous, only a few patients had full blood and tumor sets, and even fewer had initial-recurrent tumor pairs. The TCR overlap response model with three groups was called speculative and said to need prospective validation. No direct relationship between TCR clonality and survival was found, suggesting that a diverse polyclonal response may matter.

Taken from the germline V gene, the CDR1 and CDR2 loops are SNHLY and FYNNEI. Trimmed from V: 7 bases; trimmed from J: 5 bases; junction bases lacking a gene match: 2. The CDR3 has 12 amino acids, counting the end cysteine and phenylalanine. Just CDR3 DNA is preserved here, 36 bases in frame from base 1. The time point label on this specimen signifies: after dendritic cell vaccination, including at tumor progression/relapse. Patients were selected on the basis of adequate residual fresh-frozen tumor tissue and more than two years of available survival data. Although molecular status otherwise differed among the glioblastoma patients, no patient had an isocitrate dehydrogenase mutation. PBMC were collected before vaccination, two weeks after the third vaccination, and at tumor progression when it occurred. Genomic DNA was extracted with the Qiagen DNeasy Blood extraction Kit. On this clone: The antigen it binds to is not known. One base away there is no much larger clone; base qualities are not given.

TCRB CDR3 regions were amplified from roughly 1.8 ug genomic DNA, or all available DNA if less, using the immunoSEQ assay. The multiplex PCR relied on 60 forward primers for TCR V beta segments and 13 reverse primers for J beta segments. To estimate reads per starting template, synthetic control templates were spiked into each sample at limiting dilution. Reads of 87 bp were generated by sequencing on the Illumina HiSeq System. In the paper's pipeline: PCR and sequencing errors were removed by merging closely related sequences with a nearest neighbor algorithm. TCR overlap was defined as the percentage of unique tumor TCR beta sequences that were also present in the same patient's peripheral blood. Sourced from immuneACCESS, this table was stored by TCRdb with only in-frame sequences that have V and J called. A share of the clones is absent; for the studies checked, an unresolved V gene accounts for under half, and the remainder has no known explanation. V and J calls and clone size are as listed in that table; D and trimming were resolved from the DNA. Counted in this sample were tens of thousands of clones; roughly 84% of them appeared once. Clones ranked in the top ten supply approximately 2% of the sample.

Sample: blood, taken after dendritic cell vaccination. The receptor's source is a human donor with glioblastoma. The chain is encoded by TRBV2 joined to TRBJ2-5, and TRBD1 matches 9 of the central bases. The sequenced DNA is TGTGCCAGCATTGACAGGGGGGAGACCCAGTACTTC. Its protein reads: CASIDRGETQYF.